This T cell receptor (beta chain) is from a study of T cells in localized non-small cell lung cancer. Study results and caveats: Longer survival (overall) was linked to higher T cell density in blood.

Only in-frame clones appear in the TCRdb table, and some are missing; sequencing was by immunoSEQ multiplex PCR. Of under 100,000 clones listed, 88% are singletons. In regard to this clone: Its cognate antigen is unknown.

The CDR3 is 14 amino acids. Germline V lookup: CDR1 MNHNS, CDR2 SASEGT. The ends lost 3 bases at V and 5 bases at J; junction bases unmatched: 4. This chain uses TRBV6-1 with TRBJ1-1, with TRBD1 matching 9 bases. The sequence came from a woman aged 40 to 75 with stage I squamous cell lung carcinoma. Sequenced material: peripheral blood, taken before any cancer treatment. The CDR3 DNA is TGTGCCAGCAGTGAGGGGACAGGGAGAACTGAAGCTTTCTTT. Translation: CASSEGTGRTEAFF.